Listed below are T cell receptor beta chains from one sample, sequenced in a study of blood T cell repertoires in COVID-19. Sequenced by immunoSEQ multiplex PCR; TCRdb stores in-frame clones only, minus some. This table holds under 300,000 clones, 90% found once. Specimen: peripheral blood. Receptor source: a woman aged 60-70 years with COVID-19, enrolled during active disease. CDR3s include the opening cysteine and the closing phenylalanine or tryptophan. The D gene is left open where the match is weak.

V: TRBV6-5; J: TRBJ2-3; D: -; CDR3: CASRHQGRSTDTQYF
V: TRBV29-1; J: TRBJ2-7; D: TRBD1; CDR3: CSVGRTGGNEQYF
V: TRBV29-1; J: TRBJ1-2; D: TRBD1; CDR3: CSVPRTGSYGYTF
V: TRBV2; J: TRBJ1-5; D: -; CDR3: CASRAGRGSNQPQHF
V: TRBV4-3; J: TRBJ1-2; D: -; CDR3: CASSQGFPNSGYTF
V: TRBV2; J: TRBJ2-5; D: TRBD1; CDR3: CASGRDRGGETQYF
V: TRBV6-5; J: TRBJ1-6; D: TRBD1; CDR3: CASNFRQGNSPLHF
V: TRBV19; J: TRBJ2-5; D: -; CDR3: CASTRSGLQETQYF
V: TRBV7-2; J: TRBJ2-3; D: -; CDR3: CASSFAGDTDTQYF
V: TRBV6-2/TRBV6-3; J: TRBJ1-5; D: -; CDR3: CASSSGATGTQPQHF
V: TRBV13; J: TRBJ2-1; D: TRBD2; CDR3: CASSLGQRGYNEQFF
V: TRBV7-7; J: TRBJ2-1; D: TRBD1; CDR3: CASSPSPYRAGGLNNEQFF
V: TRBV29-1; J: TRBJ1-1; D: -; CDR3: CSVRKLEAFF
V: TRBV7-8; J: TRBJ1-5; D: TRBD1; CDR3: CASSLGTGLGEPQHF
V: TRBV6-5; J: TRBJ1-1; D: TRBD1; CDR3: CASTRQGNTEAFF
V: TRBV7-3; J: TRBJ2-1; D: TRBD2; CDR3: CASSLTAPWIVAGGNSSYNEQFF
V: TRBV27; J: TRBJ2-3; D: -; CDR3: CASSLAGFSTDTQYF
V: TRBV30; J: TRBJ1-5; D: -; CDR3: CAWSLPRGNQPQHF
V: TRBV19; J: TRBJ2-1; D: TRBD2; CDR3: CASSQFPMASGGHYNEQFF
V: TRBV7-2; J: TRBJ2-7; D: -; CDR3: CASKLGGALYEQYF
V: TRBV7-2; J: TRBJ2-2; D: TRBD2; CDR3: CASSLGLAGGHGGELFF
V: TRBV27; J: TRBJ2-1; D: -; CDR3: CASSFSAGYNEQFF
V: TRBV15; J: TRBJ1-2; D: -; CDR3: CATSRALQGGPTGYTF
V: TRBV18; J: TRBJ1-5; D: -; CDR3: CASSLLGTTGGGPQHF
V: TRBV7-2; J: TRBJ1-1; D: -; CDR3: CASSLRPLGRTNTEAFF
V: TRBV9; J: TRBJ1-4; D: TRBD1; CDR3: CASSALDRGNEKLFF
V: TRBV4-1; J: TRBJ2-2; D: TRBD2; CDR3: CATRGAGELFF
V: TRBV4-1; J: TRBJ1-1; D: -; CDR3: CASSQDRVQVNRKGTEAFF
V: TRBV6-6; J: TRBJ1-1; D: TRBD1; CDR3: CATRLTGLFTEAFF
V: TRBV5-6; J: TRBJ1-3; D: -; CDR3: CASSFGMGSSGNTIYF
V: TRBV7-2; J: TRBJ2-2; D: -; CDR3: CASTQGSTGELFF
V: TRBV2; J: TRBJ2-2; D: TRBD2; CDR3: CASSVRAGENTGELFF
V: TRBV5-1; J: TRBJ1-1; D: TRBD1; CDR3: CASSLSGGQRTGAFF
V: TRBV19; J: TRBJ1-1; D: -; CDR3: CASAGTSGGTEAFF
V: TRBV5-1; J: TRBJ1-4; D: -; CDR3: CASGENEKLFF
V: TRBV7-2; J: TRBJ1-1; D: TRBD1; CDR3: CASSPRGRPNTEAFF
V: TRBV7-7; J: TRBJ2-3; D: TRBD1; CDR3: CASSPTDRDTDTQYF
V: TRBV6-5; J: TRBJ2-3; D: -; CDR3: CASSYSRGDTQYF
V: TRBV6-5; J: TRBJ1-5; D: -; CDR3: CASSYSNTGIGPQHF
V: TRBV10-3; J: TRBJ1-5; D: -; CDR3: CAISASGRDQPQHF
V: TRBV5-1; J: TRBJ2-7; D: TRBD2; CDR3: CASSFIGTTGEQYF
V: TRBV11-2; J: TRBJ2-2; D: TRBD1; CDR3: CASSLRDRVNTGELFF
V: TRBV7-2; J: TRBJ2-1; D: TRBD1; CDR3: CASSYTQGVYNEQFF
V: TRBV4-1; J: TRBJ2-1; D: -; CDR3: CASSQDGTFPYYNEQFF
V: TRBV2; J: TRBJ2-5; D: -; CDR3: CASSESRMGQETQYF
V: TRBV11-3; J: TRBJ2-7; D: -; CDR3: CASSPSNRANEQYF